This entry lists 5 T cell receptor beta chains sequenced from one sample in a study of graft-versus-host responses after intestinal transplantation. TCRdb keeps only in-frame clones here, not all; method: immunoSEQ multiplex PCR. The sample lists roughly 99,000 clones, 87% occurring once. Antigens for these TCRs are unknown. This specimen was unstimulated CD4+ T cells sorted from spleen or lymph node cells, taken before transplant. The receptor source for this set is a human donor who was the organ donor for an intestinal transplant.

This clone has only one observation. The chain couples TRBV7-6 to TRBJ2-2, with TRBD1 matching over 8 bases. This CDR3 region has 13 residues. Germline lookup yields CDR1 SGHVS and CDR2 FNYEAQ. J lost 4 bases, V lost 8 bases, and 3 bases had no gene match. CDR3 residues: CASRRGLTGELFF. CDR3 DNA sequence: TGTGCCAGCCGCAGGGGGCTCACCGGGGAGCTGTTTTTT.

Only one count was recorded for this clone. V and J are TRBV5-1 and TRBJ2-2; TRBD1 might be the D (6 bases). Trimming pared 4 bases from V and 2 bases from J, leaving 9 bases between. CDR1 and CDR2 (germline): SGHRS, YFSETQ. The CDR3 contains 14 residues. The CDR3 nucleotides are TGCGCCAGCAGCGGGACATATAACACCGGGGAGCTGTTTTTT. It encodes CASSGTYNTGELFF.

This sequence joins TRBV7-9 and TRBJ2-5; 9 bases are shared with TRBD2. V lost 5 bases and J lost 5; bases outside the gene matches: 12. Germline assignment: CDR1 SEHNR and CDR2 FQNEAQ (reference sequence). CDR3 length: 16 residues. The CDR3: CASSPPGGGVWETQYF. CDR3 nucleotides: TGTGCCAGCAGCCCACCCGGCGGGGGGGTTTGGGAGACCCAGTACTTC.

This chain joins TRBV6-6 and TRBJ2-3; D not certain. Germline V gene lookup returns CDR1 MNHNY and CDR2 SVGAGI (reference sequence). The V gene lost 2 bases and the J gene lost 3 bases, with 3 bases spanning the gap. This CDR3 comprises 12 residues. The CDR3 DNA sequence: TGTGCCAGCAGTTACGGGACAGATACGCAGTATTTT. As protein: CASSYGTDTQYF.

The chain employs TRBV11-2 and TRBJ2-7; the D is unclear. This CDR3 is 12 amino acids long. Germline V CDR1 and CDR2: SGHAT, FQNNGV. V was clipped by 2 bases and J by 7 bases, with 9 bases between them. Here the CDR3 reads CASSLLSREQYF. CDR3 DNA: TGTGCCAGCAGCTTACTAAGTAGGGAGCAGTACTTC.